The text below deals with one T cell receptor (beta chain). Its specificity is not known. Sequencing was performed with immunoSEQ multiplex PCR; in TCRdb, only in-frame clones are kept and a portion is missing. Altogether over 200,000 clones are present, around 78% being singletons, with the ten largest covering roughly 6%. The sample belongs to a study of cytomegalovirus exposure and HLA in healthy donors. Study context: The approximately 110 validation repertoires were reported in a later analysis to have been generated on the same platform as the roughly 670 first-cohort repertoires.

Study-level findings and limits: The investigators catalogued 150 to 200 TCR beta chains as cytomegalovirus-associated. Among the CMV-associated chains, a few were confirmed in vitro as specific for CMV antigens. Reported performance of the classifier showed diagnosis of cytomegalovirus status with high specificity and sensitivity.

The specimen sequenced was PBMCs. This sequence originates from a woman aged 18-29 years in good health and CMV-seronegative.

CDR3 DNA: TGTGCCAGCAGTTACGGGGGTTCTGGGGCCAACGTCCTGACTTTC. Its protein is CASSYGGSGANVLTF. The V and J genes are TRBV6-5 and TRBJ2-6; either TRBD1 or TRBD2 may supply D (5 bases each). Deletions cut 2 bases from V and 1 base from J, with 6 bases between. This CDR3 spans 15 amino acids. The germline V gene encodes CDR1 MNHEY and CDR2 SVGAGI.